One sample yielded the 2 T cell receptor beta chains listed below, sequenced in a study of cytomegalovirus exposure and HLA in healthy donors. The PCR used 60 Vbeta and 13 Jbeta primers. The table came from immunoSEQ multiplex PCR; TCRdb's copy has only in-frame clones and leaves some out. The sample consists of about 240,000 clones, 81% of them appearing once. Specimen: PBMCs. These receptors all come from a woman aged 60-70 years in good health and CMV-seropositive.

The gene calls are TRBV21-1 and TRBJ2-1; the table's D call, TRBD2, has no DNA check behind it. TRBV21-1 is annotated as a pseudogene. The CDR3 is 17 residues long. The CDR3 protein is CASSPSGATSENNEQFF. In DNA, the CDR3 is TGTGCCAGCAGCCCTTCGGGGGCGACTAGCGAGAACAATGAGCAGTTCTTC.

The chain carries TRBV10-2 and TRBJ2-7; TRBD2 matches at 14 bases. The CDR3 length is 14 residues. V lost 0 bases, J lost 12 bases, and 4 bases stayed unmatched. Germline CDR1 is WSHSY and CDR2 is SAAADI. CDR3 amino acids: CASSESGTSGSLYF. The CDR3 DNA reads TGCGCCAGCAGTGAGTCGGGGACTAGCGGGAGTCTGTACTTC.